This TCR beta chain was sequenced in a study of cytomegalovirus exposure and HLA in healthy donors. Whole-study context: HLA-typed donors contributed around 85 million unique TCRs, which were held in an early data release.

Study conclusions and caveats: A missense DCLRE1C variant was associated with V- and J-gene trimming of TCR beta chains in a later analysis, and an independent cohort replicated the association.

Nominally healthy donors provided the samples, though records likely missed some immune exposures. The PCR used 60 Vbeta and 13 Jbeta primers. Assay used: immunoSEQ multiplex PCR; TCRdb lists only in-frame clones, some missing. The sample has about 160,000 clones, roughly 87% seen once. On this clone: Its antigen remains unknown.

The sample taken for sequencing was PBMCs. The receptor's source is a woman aged 25 to 39 in good health and CMV-seronegative.

The CDR3 reads CASSEGGRVSYEQYF. In DNA form, the CDR3 reads TGCGCCAGCAGTGAGGGCGGCCGGGTATCCTACGAGCAGTACTTC. The chain is built from TRBV10-2 and TRBJ2-7, with D uncertain. With 2 bases removed from V and 1 base from J, the gap between germline ends came to 12 bases. CDR1 is WSHSY, CDR2 SAAADI, per germline. CDR3 length equals 15 residues.